This T cell receptor beta chain was sequenced in a study of radiotherapy plus CTLA-4 blockade in lung cancer. Study results and caveats: Blood saw expansion of tumor-derived TCR clones after radiotherapy plus ipilimumab.

The CDR3 contains 12 residues. Trimming cost V 4 bases and J 8 bases; bases outside gene matches: 2. Germline V CDR1 and CDR2: KGHSH, LQKENI. Libraries were prepared by immunoSEQ multiplex PCR; TCRdb keeps only in-frame clonotypes and omits some of them. The sample has tens of thousands of clones, about 77% seen once. On this clone: Its antigen is currently unknown.

The chain combines TRBV18 with TRBJ1-2, with 9 bases identical to TRBD1. The sequence was collected from a human donor with non-small cell lung cancer who had stable disease on radiotherapy plus ipilimumab. The sample consisted of peripheral blood, taken from a patient treated with radiotherapy plus ipilimumab. The DNA for the CDR3 is TGTGCCAGCTCACGGACAGGGGACGGCTACACCTTC. It codes for CASSRTGDGYTF.